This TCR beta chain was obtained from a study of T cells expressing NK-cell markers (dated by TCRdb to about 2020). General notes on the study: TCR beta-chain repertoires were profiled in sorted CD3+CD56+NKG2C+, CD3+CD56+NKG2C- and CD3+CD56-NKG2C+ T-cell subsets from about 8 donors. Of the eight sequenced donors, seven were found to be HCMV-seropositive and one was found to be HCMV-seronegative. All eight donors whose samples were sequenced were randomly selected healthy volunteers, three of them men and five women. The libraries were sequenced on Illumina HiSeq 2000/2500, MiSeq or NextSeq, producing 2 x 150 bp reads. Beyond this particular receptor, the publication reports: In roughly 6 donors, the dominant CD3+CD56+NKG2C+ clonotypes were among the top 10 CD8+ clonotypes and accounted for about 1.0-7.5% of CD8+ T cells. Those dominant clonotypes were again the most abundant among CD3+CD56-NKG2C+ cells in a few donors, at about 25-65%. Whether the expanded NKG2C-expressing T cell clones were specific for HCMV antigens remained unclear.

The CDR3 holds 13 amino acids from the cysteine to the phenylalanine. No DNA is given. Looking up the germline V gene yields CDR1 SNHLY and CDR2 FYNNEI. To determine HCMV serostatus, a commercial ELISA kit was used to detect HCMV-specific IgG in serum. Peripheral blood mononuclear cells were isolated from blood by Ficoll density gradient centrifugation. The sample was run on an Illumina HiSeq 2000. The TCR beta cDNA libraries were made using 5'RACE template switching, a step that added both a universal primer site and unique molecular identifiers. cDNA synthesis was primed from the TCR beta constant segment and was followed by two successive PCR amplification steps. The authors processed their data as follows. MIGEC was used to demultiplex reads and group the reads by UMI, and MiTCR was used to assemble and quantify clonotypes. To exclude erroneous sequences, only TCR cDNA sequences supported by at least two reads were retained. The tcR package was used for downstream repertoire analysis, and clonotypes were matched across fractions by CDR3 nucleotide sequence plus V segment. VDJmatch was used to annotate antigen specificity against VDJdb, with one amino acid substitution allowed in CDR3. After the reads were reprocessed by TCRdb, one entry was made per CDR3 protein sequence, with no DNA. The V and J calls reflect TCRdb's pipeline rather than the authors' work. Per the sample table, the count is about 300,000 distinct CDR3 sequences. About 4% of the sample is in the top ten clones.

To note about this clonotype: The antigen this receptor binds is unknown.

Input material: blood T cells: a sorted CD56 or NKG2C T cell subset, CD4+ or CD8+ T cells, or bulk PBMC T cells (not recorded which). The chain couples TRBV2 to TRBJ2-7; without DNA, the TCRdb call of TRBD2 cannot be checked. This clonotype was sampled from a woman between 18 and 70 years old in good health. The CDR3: CASRRAGPYEQYF.